This TCR beta chain was documented in a study of shared clonotypes between healthy human individuals. General study points: Non-shared clonotypes displayed generation probabilities falling below those of clonotypes present in all four donors. Rarefaction indicated that sorted-subset sequencing remained incomplete although depth was large.

Remarks on this clone: The target antigen is unknown.

The data were produced by immunoSEQ multiplex PCR, yet TCRdb's version contains in-frame clones alone and is incomplete. The sample contains 2 million to 3 million clones, over 85% of which appear only once. The CDR3 has 14 residues. With 2 bases removed from V and 1 base from J, the gap between germline ends came to 6 bases. The germline V gene encodes CDR1 SGDLS and CDR2 YYNGEE. Sequencing input: naive CD4+ T cells from PBMCs. The subset: CD45RA+ positively selected. The gene calls are TRBV9 and TRBJ2-2; no firm D call. The TCR comes from a man aged 18 to 35 in good health. Some clones in this sample may be carry-over from other donors' samples. The CDR3 here is CASSVTQNTGELFF. CDR3 in DNA: TGTGCCAGCAGCGTTACGCAGAACACCGGGGAGCTGTTTTTT.